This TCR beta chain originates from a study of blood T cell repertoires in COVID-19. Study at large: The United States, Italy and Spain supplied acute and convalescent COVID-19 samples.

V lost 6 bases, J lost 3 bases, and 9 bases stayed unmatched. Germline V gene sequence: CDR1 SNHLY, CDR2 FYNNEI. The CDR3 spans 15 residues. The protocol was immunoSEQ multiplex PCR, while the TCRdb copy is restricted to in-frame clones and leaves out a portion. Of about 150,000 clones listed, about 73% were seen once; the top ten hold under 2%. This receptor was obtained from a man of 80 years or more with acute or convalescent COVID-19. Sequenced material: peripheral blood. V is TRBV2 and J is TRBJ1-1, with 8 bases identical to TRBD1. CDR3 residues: CASRRNLQGDTEAFF. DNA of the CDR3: TGTGCCAGCAGAAGGAACCTACAGGGGGACACTGAAGCTTTCTTT.